The rows below give T cell receptor beta chains drawn from one sample of a study of cytomegalovirus exposure and HLA in healthy donors. Only in-frame clones appear in the TCRdb table, and some are missing; sequencing was by immunoSEQ multiplex PCR. Here the sample spans more than 45,000 clones, roughly nine tenths being singletons. Sequencing input: PBMCs. Receptors were obtained from a woman under 30 in good health and CMV-seronegative. CDR3s include the opening cysteine and the closing phenylalanine or tryptophan. D genes are given only for firm matches. Clone size is shown for a subset of rows, as once, few, many or a class of expanded clone.

cdr3_nt,cdr3_aa,d_call,v_call,j_call,clone_size
TGTGCCAGCAGCTTAGCGCGTGGACTAGCGGGAGCGGGAGATACGCAGTATTTT,CASSLARGLAGAGDTQYF,TRBD2,TRBV7-9,TRBJ2-3,-
TGCGCCAGCAGTTGGACAGGTCAGGAGACCCAGTACTTC,CASSWTGQETQYF,TRBD1,TRBV5-1,TRBJ2-5,-
TGTGCTAGTGCCATCACTGAAGCTTTCTTT,CASAITEAFF,-,TRBV12-5,TRBJ1-1,-
TGTGCCAGCAGCGCGTTGACAGAAAGCTACGAGCAGTACTTC,CASSALTESYEQYF,-,TRBV5-6,TRBJ2-7,-
TGTGCCAGCAGCTTGGATATTAAGGACAGGGGTATCTTC,CASSLDIKDRGIF,TRBD1,TRBV5-6,TRBJ2-7,-
TGTGCCAGCAGATCCCGGGACAGAGTTAATCAGCCCCAGCATTTT,CASRSRDRVNQPQHF,TRBD1,TRBV28,TRBJ1-5,-
TGTGCCAGCAGCTTACGCCGGACAGATACGCAGTATTTT,CASSLRRTDTQYF,-,TRBV7-2,TRBJ2-3,-
TGTGCCAGCAGCGTCGGACAGCAGCCCTACGAGCAGTACTTC,CASSVGQQPYEQYF,-,TRBV9,TRBJ2-7,-
TGTGCCAGTAATGACGTCGAGACAGAGTCCTCCGAGCAGTACTTC,CASNDVETESSEQYF,-,TRBV19,TRBJ2-7,-
TGTGCCAGCAGCCCCGAGGGGGGACAGGGGACGGAGGGCTACACCTTC,CASSPEGGQGTEGYTF,TRBD1,TRBV5-4,TRBJ1-2,-
TGCAGCGTTGAACGGGAAGAGGAAGGCTATGGCTACACCTTC,CSVEREEEGYGYTF,-,TRBV29-1,TRBJ1-2,-
TGTGCCAGCTCCCCCCCACAGGGATATGAGCAGTTCTTC,CASSPPQGYEQFF,-,TRBV7-9,TRBJ2-1,-
TGTGCCAGCAGCCTGGAGCGGGCGAACACTGAAGCTTTCTTT,CASSLERANTEAFF,-,TRBV2,TRBJ1-1,once
TGTGCCAGCAGCTTAAACAGGGGAGTAGAGACCCAGTACTTC,CASSLNRGVETQYF,TRBD1,TRBV7-2,TRBJ2-5,-
TGCGCCAGCAGCCAAGTGTGGGGACTCTCCTACGAGCAGTACTTC,CASSQVWGLSYEQYF,-,TRBV4-1,TRBJ2-7,-